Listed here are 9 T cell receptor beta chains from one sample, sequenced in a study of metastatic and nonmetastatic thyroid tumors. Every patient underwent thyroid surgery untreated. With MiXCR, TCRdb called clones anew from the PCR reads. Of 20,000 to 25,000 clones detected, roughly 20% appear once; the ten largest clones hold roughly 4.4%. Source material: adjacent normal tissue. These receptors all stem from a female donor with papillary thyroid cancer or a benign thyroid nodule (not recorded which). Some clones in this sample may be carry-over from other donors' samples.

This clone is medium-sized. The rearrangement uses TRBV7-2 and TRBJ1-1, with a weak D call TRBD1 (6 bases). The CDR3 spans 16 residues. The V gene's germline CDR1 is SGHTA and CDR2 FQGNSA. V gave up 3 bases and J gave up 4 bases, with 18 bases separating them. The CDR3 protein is CASSFLQGRRGTEAFF. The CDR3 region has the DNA TGTGCCAGCAGCTTCCTACAGGGACGAAGGGGCACTGAAGCTTTCTTT.

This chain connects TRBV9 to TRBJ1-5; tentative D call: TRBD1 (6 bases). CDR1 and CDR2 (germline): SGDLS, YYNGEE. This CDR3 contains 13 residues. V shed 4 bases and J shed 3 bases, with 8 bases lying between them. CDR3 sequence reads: CASSLGANQPQHF. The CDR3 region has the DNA TGTGCCAGCAGCCTGGGGGCCAATCAGCCCCAGCATTTT. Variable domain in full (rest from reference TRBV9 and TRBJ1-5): DSGVTQTPKHLITATGQRVTLRCSPRSGDLSVYWYQQSLDQGLQFLIQYYNGEERAKGNILERFSAQQFPDLHSELNLSSLELGDSALYFCASSLGANQPQHFGDGTRLSIL.

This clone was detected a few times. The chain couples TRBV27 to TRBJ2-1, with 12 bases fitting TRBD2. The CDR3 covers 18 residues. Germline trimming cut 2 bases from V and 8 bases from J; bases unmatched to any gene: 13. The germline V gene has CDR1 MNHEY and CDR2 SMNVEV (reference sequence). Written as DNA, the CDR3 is TGTGCCAGCAGTTTAGTGTGGCTAGCGGGAGGGCTAAGGGATGAGCAGTTCTTC. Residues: CASSLVWLAGGLRDEQFF.

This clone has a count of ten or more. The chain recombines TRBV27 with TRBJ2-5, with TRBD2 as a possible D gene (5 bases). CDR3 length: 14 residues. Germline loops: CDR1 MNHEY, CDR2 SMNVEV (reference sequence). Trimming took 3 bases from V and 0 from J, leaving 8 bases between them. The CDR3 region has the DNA TGTGCCAGCAGTTTCCGGCGGGACCAAGAGACCCAGTACTTC. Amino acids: CASSFRRDQETQYF.

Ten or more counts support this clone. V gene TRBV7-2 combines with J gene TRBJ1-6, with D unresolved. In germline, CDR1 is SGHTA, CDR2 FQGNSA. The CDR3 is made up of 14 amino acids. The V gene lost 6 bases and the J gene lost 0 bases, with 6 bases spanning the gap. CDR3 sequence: CASRKSSYNSPLHF. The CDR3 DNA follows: TGTGCCAGCAGAAAGAGCTCCTATAATTCACCCCTCCACTTT.

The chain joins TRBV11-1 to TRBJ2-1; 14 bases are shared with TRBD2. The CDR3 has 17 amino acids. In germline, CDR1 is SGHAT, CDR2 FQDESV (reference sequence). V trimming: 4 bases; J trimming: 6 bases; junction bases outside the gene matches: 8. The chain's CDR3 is CASSSRTSGGPGNEQFF. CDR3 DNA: TGTGCCAGCAGCTCCAGGACTAGCGGGGGGCCGGGCAATGAGCAGTTCTTC.

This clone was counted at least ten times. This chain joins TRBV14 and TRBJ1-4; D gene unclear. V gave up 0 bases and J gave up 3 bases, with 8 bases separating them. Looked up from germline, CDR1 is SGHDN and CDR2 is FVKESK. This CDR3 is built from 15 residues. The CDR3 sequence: CASSQDFGSNEKLFF. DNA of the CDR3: TGTGCCAGCAGCCAAGATTTCGGTTCTAATGAAAAACTGTTTTTT.

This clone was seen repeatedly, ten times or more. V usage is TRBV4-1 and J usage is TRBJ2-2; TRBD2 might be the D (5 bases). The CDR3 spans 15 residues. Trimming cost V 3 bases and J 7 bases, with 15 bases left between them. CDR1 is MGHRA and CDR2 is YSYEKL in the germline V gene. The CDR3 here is CASSQGVGYGGELFF. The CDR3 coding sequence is TGCGCCAGCAGCCAGGGAGTCGGGTATGGCGGGGAGCTGTTTTTT.

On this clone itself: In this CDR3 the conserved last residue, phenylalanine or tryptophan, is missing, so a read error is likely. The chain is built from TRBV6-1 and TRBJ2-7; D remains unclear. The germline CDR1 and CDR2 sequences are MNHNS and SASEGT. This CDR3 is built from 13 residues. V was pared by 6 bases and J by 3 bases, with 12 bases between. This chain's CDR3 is CASSRGGNYEQYL. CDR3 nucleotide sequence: TGTGCCAGCAGCCGCGGTGGAAACTACGAGCAGTACCTC.